This TCR beta chain was recovered during a study of T cell changes during pregnancy in multiple sclerosis. TCRdb's table, derived via immunoSEQ multiplex PCR, lists solely in-frame clones and lacks some. The sample shows 50,000 or so clones, about 92% of them seen only once. Germline V gene lookup returns CDR1 SEHNR and CDR2 FQNEAQ (reference sequence). With V trimmed by 7 bases and J by 3 bases, 14 bases remained unmatched. The CDR3 is 16 amino acids. The receptor's source is a female donor with multiple sclerosis, enrolled in a pregnancy study. Sequencing used CD4+ T cells from peripheral blood mononuclear cells, obtained before pregnancy. The gene calls are TRBV7-9 and TRBJ1-1; TRBD1 agrees at 7 bases. The CDR3 DNA reads TGTGCCAGCACCCCTCAGGGGGGACAGTGGGACACTGAAGCTTTCTTT. Its protein product is CASTPQGGQWDTEAFF.